The T cell receptor (beta chain) described here comes from a study of CD8 T cells in Susac syndrome. Random-hexamer reverse transcription was applied to about 0.45 to 1 ug RNA. With immunoSEQ multiplex PCR, TCR beta CDR3 was amplified across 54 Vbeta and 13 Jbeta. TCRdb ran MiXCR on the immunoSEQ multiplex PCR reads and lists one entry per CDR3 protein. Of about 400,000 distinct CDR3 sequences in the sample, around 85% are singletons; the top ten hold approximately 0.12%. Stable or active relapsing-remitting multiple sclerosis, untreated and meeting revised McDonald criteria, defined the controls. While CD8+ and CD4+ T cells were isolated negatively, TEMRA cells were enriched by FACS. Germline V gene sequence: CDR1 LNHDA, CDR2 SQIVND (reference sequence). With 4 bases clipped from V and 5 bases from J, the junction kept 5 bases outside the gene matches. This CDR3 has 14 residues.

Sequences were obtained from CD8+ T cells from PBMCs. The receptor was isolated from a human donor with multiple sclerosis. This sequence joins TRBV19 and TRBJ1-1; the match to TRBD1 covers 9 bases. The CDR3 DNA is TGTGCCAGTAGTAAACAGGGGGCGCAGACTGAAGCTTTCTTT. The encoded protein is CASSKQGAQTEAFF.